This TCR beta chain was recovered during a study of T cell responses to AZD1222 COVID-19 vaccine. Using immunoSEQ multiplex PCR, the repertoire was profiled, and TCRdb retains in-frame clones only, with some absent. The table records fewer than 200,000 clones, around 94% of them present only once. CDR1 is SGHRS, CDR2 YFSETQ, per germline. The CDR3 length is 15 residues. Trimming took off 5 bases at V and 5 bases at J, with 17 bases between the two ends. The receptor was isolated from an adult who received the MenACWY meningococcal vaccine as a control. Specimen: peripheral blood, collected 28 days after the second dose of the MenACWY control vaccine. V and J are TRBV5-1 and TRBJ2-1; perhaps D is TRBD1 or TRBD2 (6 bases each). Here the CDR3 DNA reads TGCGCCAGCAGAGCAGGGGACTCGCCGAACAATGAGCAGTTCTTC. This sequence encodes CASRAGDSPNNEQFF. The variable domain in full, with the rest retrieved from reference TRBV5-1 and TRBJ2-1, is KAGVTQTPRYLIKTRGQQVTLSCSPISGHRSVSWYQQTPGQGLQFLFEYFSETQRNKGNFPGRFSGRQFSNSRSEMNVSTLELGDSALYLCASRAGDSPNNEQFFGPGTRLTVL.